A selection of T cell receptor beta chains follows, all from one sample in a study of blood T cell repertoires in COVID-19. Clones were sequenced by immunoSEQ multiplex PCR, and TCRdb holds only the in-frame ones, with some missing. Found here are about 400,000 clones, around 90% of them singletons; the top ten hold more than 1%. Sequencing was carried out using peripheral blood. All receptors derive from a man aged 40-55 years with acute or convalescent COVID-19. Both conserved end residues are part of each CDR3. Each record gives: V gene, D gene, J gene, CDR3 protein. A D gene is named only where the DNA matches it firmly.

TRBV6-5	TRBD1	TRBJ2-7	CASWWGTGEQYF
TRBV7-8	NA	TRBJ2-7	CASSLAHEASSSQQYF
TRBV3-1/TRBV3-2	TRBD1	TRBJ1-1	CASSQRHRQGTEAFF
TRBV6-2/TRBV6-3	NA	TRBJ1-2	CASSFTGRPGYTF
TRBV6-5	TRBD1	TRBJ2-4	CASSPGTGQNIQYF
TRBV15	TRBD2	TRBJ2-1	CATTLGAGTSYNEQFF
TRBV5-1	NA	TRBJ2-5	CASSLGGSIRGFEETQYF
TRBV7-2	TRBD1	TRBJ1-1	CASSAGTGGSTEAFF
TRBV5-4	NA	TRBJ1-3	CASNEGGGAKGNTIYF
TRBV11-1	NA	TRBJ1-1	CASSLAGNTEAFF
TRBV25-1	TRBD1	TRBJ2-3	CASSGRDRGTQYF
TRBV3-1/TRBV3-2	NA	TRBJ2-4	CASRKSETKAKNIQYF
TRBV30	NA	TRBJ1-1	CAWNLLGQGGTEAFF
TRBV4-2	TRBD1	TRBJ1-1	CASSLKSPGGSAEAFF
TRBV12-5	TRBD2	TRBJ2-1	CASASGLAGSLYNEQFF
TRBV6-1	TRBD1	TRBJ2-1	CASSDPPGGWEQFF
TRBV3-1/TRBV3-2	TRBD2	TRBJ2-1	CASSLMTSGRLDEQFF
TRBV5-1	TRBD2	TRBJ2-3	CASSYIAGRLTDTQYF
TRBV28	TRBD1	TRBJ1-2	CASSLGTALNYGYTF